This entry lists 18 T cell receptor beta chains sequenced from one sample in a study of T cells in Graves' hyperthyroidism and ophthalmopathy. TCR beta CDR3 regions were amplified from RNA. TCR CDR3 underwent first-round RT-PCR with the HTBI primer set. MiXCR, applied by TCRdb to the multiplex PCR reads, yields one record per CDR3 protein. The table records more than 300,000 distinct CDR3 sequences, 14% of them present only once. Sequencing used blood. The receptors here all came from a woman in her sixties with Graves' hyperthyroidism.

Ten or more counts support this clonotype. The J gene is TRBJ2-2, the V gene TRBV29-1; D unclear. CDR3 length equals 15 residues. Between the trimmed V and J ends, which lost 3 bases and 4 bases, there was a span of 15 bases. CDR1 SQVTM and CDR2 ANQGSEA come from the germline V gene. CDR3 region: CSVEQSAGATGELFF. CDR3 in DNA: TGCAGCGTTGAGCAATCCGCCGGAGCCACCGGGGAGCTGTTTTTT.

The V and J genes are TRBV11-2 and TRBJ2-1; 7 bases agree with TRBD2. Looked up from germline, CDR1 is SGHAT and CDR2 is FQNNGV. This CDR3 is 15 amino acids long. With 4 bases clipped from V and 4 bases from J, the junction kept 7 bases outside the gene matches. CDR3 sequence reads: CASSSSGAEYNEQFF. In DNA, the CDR3 is TGTGCCAGCAGCTCAAGCGGGGCGGAGTACAATGAGCAGTTCTTC.

This clonotype has a handful of counts. The chain uses TRBV24-1 and TRBJ2-1; the D is unclear. The CDR3 spans 14 residues. The germline CDR1 and CDR2 sequences are KGHDR and SFDVKD. Trimming shortened V by 2 bases and J by 8 bases, and 12 bases separated the two germline ends. CDR3 sequence (DNA): TGTGCCACCAGTGATTCCCGCCCCGTATATGAGCAGTTCTTC. Encoded protein: CATSDSRPVYEQFF.

The sample holds many counts of this clonotype. This sequence joins TRBV5-1 and TRBJ1-1; TRBD1 matches at 8 bases. The CDR3 runs 13 residues. Germline CDR1 and CDR2: SGHRS and YFSETQ. V dropped 2 bases and J dropped 4; count of bases not matched to a gene: 1. The CDR3 protein is CASSFTGGTEAFF. DNA of the CDR3: TGCGCCAGCAGCTTTACAGGGGGCACTGAAGCTTTCTTT. The full variable domain, completed using reference TRBV5-1 and TRBJ1-1, is KAGVTQTPRYLIKTRGQQVTLSCSPISGHRSVSWYQQTPGQGLQFLFEYFSETQRNKGNFPGRFSGRQFSNSRSEMNVSTLELGDSALYLCASSFTGGTEAFFGQGTRLTVV.

The chain links TRBV6-2 or TRBV6-3 to TRBJ2-1; 7 bases fit TRBD1. The V gene end was trimmed by 5 bases and the J gene end by 0 bases; junction bases not matched to a gene: 4. CDR3 length: 15 residues. From germline, CDR1 is MNHEY and CDR2 SVGEGT. Here the CDR3 reads CASSEGGFSYNEQFF. The CDR3 nucleotides are TGTGCCAGCAGTGAAGGGGGCTTCTCCTACAATGAGCAGTTCTTC.

This clonotype occurred many times. V is TRBV7-6 and J is TRBJ2-2; 7 bases line up with TRBD2. Germline V gene lookup returns CDR1 SGHVS and CDR2 FNYEAQ. J lost 1 base, V lost 5 bases, and 7 bases had no gene match. The CDR3 contains 16 residues. The CDR3 here is CASSTPSGVNTGELFF. As DNA, the CDR3 is TGTGCCAGCAGCACCCCTAGCGGAGTGAACACCGGGGAGCTGTTTTTT.

This clonotype has a handful of counts. The chain uses TRBV9 and TRBJ2-1, with 14 bases that match TRBD2. This CDR3 has 15 residues. The germline V gene encodes CDR1 SGDLS and CDR2 YYNGEE. Germline trimming cut 0 bases from V and 15 bases from J; bases unmatched to any gene: 8. CDR3 DNA: TGTGCCAGCAGCGTAGGACTAGCGGGAGGGCAGGGACCGTTCTTC. Translation gives CASSVGLAGGQGPFF.

This clonotype has at least ten counts. This rearrangement joins TRBV11-2 to TRBJ2-1; tentatively, D is TRBD1 (7 bases). Trimming shortened V by 0 bases and J by 3 bases, and 15 bases separated the two germline ends. Germline assignment: CDR1 SGHAT and CDR2 FQNNGV. The length of the CDR3 is 17 residues. CDR3 region: CASSLDPGGLLYNEQFF. The CDR3 DNA reads TGTGCCAGCAGCTTAGATCCAGGGGGGTTACTCTACAATGAGCAGTTCTTC.

The rearrangement links TRBV5-6 to TRBJ1-6; tentative D call: TRBD1 (5 bases). Trimming stripped 4 bases from V and 1 base from J, with 12 bases between. Germline CDR1 SGHDT, CDR2 YYEEEE. There are 16 residues in the CDR3. Here the CDR3 DNA reads TGTGCCAGCAGCCCAGGGTTTTGGTCCTATAATTCACCCCTCCACTTT. Translation gives CASSPGFWSYNSPLHF.

There are many counts of this clonotype. The V and J genes are TRBV29-1 and TRBJ1-1; 8 nucleotides line up with TRBD1. CDR3 length equals 13 residues. Germline CDR1 and CDR2: SQVTM and ANQGSEA. V trimming: 5 bases; J trimming: 4 bases; junction bases outside the gene matches: 6. The DNA for the CDR3 is TGCAGCGTTAAGCAGGGGGCGGTCACTGAAGCTTTCTTT. This sequence encodes CSVKQGAVTEAFF.

This rearrangement joins TRBV7-3 to TRBJ1-5; perhaps TRBD1 as D (6 bases). There are 16 residues in the CDR3. Germline V gene lookup returns CDR1 SGHTA and CDR2 FQGTGA. With 5 bases removed from V and 2 bases from J, the gap between germline ends came to 16 bases. The CDR3: CASSHAGAGGNQPQHF. The CDR3 region has the DNA TGTGCCAGCAGCCACGCGGGGGCAGGCGGCAATCAGCCCCAGCATTTT.

This clonotype was seen only a few times. The chain carries TRBV5-8 and TRBJ2-6, with D perhaps matching TRBD2 (6 bases). V lost 5 bases to trimming and J lost 0 bases, with 9 bases between them. The CDR3 extends over 15 amino acids. Germline CDR1 reads SGHTS; CDR2 reads YDEGEE. This CDR3 is CASRPGDSGANVLTF. The CDR3 region has the DNA TGTGCCAGCAGACCGGGGGACTCTGGGGCCAACGTCCTGACTTTC. Variable domain in full (rest from reference TRBV5-8 and TRBJ2-6): EAGVTQSPTHLIKTRGQQATLRCSPISGHTSVYWYQQALGLGLQFLLWYDEGEERNRGNFPPRFSGRQFPNYSSELNVNALELEDSALYLCASRPGDSGANVLTFGAGSRLTVL.

Ten or more counts support this clonotype. The chain carries TRBV20-1 and TRBJ2-7; 8 bases align to TRBD2. CDR3 length equals 14 residues. Germline-derived CDR1 and CDR2 are DFQATT and SNEGSKA (reference sequence). The junction had 4 bases not matched to a gene; V was cut back by 0 bases and J by 3 bases. This CDR3 is CSARDPAGGYEQYF. For the CDR3, the DNA is TGCAGTGCTAGAGATCCGGCGGGAGGCTACGAGCAGTACTTC.

The chain employs TRBV13 and TRBJ2-7; 10 bases map to TRBD2. Trimming cost V 7 bases and J 1 base; bases outside gene matches: 4. CDR1 and CDR2 from the germline V gene are PRHDT and FYEKMQ (reference sequence). The CDR3 runs 14 residues. The CDR3 region is CASNVAGGSYEQYF. The CDR3 DNA follows: TGTGCCAGCAACGTAGCGGGAGGATCCTACGAGCAGTACTTC.

The table lists this clonotype with many counts. The chain links TRBV2 to TRBJ2-7; no clear D. This CDR3 contains 11 residues. V was trimmed by 6 bases and J by 7 bases, leaving 10 bases between them. CDR1 and CDR2 (germline): SNHLY, FYNNEI. CDR3 in amino acids: CASRLIREQYF. CDR3 nucleotides: TGTGCCAGCAGACTAATCAGGGAGCAGTACTTC.

This clonotype was counted many times. The CDR3 here is CASSPGTANIQYF. The CDR3, as DNA: TGTGCCAGCAGTCCCGGGACAGCAAACATTCAGTACTTC. The chain has TRBV6-1 and TRBJ2-4; 7 nucleotides line up with TRBD1. This CDR3 is built from 13 residues. Germline V CDR1 and CDR2: MNHNS, SASEGT. With V trimmed by 5 bases and J by 6 bases, 4 bases remained unmatched.

This clonotype has only one observation. A single base separates this from a much larger clone, so it may be a read error. This rearrangement joins TRBV29-1 to TRBJ2-3; D is perhaps TRBD1 or TRBD2 (5 bases each). Germline CDR1 reads SQVTM; CDR2 reads ANQGSEA. V was trimmed by 6 bases and J by 2 bases, leaving 21 bases between them. This CDR3 is 16 amino acids long. The CDR3 region is CSVANLGRSITDTQYF. CDR3 sequence (DNA): TGCAGCGTAGCCAACCTGGGACGGTCCATCACAGATACGCAGTATTTT.

CDR3 in DNA: TGTGCCAGCAGCTTAGGACTAGCGGGAGAGAGTGAGCAGTTCTTC. Its protein is CASSLGLAGESEQFF. This chain connects TRBV11-1 to TRBJ2-1; 12 positions match TRBD2. The germline gives CDR1 SGHAT, CDR2 FQDESV (reference sequence). With V trimmed by 1 base and J by 9 bases, 4 bases remained unmatched. CDR3 length: 15 amino acids.